What follows are 17 T cell receptor beta chains derived from one specimen sequenced in a study of T-cell memory formation after mild COVID-19. MiXCR, applied by TCRdb to the 5' RACE reads, yields one record per CDR3 protein. The sample lists some 330,000 distinct CDR3 sequences; around 21% were seen once. Material for sequencing was PBMCs or a T cell subset sorted from them (not recorded which). The origin of the receptors is an adult woman who had mild COVID-19 (a few samples of this study predate the infection). Cell type and time point are not known.

The chain joins TRBV5-1 to TRBJ1-2; no clear D. CDR1 is SGHRS and CDR2 is YFSETQ in the germline V gene. The CDR3 runs to 14 residues. Trimming took 5 bases from V and 7 from J, leaving 18 bases between them. This chain's CDR3 is CASSHEGQTSGYTF. CDR3 coding DNA: TGCGCCAGCAGTCACGAGGGCCAGACCTCTGGCTACACCTTC.

The V gene is TRBV6-5, the J gene TRBJ2-5, with no clear D. The germline V gene has CDR1 MNHEY and CDR2 SVGAGI. The CDR3 loop spans 14 amino acids. Trimming removed 7 bases at V and 2 bases at J, with 14 bases between. CDR3 DNA sequence: TGTGCCAGCACTTCTGTTGGTCTTCAAGAGACCCAGTACTTC. The encoded protein is CASTSVGLQETQYF.

The chain joins TRBV18 to TRBJ1-1; TRBD1 matches at 7 bases. The CDR3 is 16 residues long. Germline V CDR1 and CDR2: KGHSH, LQKENI. The trim removed 3 bases at V and 0 bases at J, leaving 7 bases unmatched. The DNA for the CDR3 is TGTGCCAGCTCACCGATTAACAGGGGATTGAACACTGAAGCTTTCTTT. Encoded protein: CASSPINRGLNTEAFF.

This rearrangement joins TRBV6-6 to TRBJ2-2; D may correspond to TRBD1 or TRBD2 (5 bases each). Germline V gene sequence: CDR1 MNHNY, CDR2 SVGAGI (reference sequence). Trimming removed 6 bases from V and 9 bases from J, with 20 bases in between. The CDR3 runs 15 residues. The CDR3 DNA sequence: TGTGCCAGCAGCCTAACGGGACGGCCCCCCCGGGAGCTGTTTTTT. As protein: CASSLTGRPPRELFF.

In its sample, this clonotype was seen many times. The CDR3 sequence is CASSQSRDRVFFSPNTEAFF. CDR3 nucleotides: TGCGCCAGCAGCCAATCCCGGGACAGGGTGTTTTTTTCTCCGAACACTGAAGCTTTCTTT. V and J are TRBV4-1 and TRBJ1-1; 9 bases map to TRBD1. CDR1 MGHRA and CDR2 YSYEKL come from the germline V gene. The CDR3 sequence is 20 residues long. V shed 2 bases, J shed 1 base, and the junction held 17 bases outside the gene matches.

This clonotype was detected a few times. V usage is TRBV30 and J usage is TRBJ2-1, with unresolved D. There are 12 residues in the CDR3. CDR1 is GTSNPN, CDR2 SVGIG, per germline (reference sequence). V was cut by 2 bases and J by 3 bases, with 5 bases left in between. The CDR3 DNA follows: TGTGCCTGGAGTTACGGCTACAATGAGCAGTTCTTC. This gives the protein CAWSYGYNEQFF.

This sequence joins TRBV7-2 and TRBJ1-4; possibly TRBD1 for D (5 bases). Germline CDR1 SGHTA, CDR2 FQGNSA. Trimming removed 3 bases at V and 8 bases at J, with 13 bases between. CDR3 length equals 14 residues. The CDR3 DNA follows: TGTGCCAGCAGCTTGGGGGGGAAAGGCGAAAAACTGTTTTTT. This encodes CASSLGGKGEKLFF.

A few counts support this clonotype. This chain joins TRBV3-1 and TRBJ2-5; a weak D match, TRBD1 (8 bases). V was trimmed by 1 base and J by 5 bases, leaving 14 bases between them. The CDR3 has 15 residues. CDR1 is LGHDT and CDR2 is YNNKEL in the germline V gene (reference sequence). As DNA, the CDR3 is TGTGCCAGCAGCCAAGGGACAGGGAGGGTGGAGACCCAGTACTTC. This codes for CASSQGTGRVETQYF.

The table lists this clonotype with a few counts. This CDR3 is CASRKQGNRGNEQFF. The CDR3 coding sequence is TGTGCCAGCAGAAAACAGGGGAACAGGGGTAATGAGCAGTTCTTC. The chain recombines TRBV12-3 or TRBV12-4 with TRBJ2-1; 7 bases match TRBD1. This CDR3 comprises 15 residues. The junction had 12 bases not matched to a gene; V was cut back by 6 bases and J by 7 bases.

This rearrangement joins TRBV4-2 to TRBJ1-1; D unclear. The CDR3 is 15 residues long. Germline lookup yields CDR1 LGHNA and CDR2 YNFKEQ. The V end lost 4 bases, the J end lost 1 base, and 13 bases lay between the germline ends. CDR3 residues: CASSLKVEGNTEAFF. As DNA, the CDR3 is TGTGCCAGCAGCCTGAAGGTCGAGGGGAACACTGAAGCTTTCTTT.

This CDR3 is CASSPEGSRIEAFF. DNA for the CDR3: TGCGCCAGCAGCCCGGAGGGCAGTCGGATTGAAGCTTTCTTT. V gene TRBV5-1 combines with J gene TRBJ1-1; D is ambiguous. The germline V and J ends were trimmed by 4 bases and 7 bases, with 17 bases remaining between them. Germline CDR1 and CDR2: SGHRS and YFSETQ. The CDR3 has 14 amino acids.

The chain employs TRBV7-6 and TRBJ2-5; tentative D call: TRBD1 (5 bases). The length of the CDR3 is 14 residues. Trimming stripped 5 bases from V and 2 bases from J, with 12 bases between. Germline values: CDR1 SGHVS, CDR2 FNYEAQ. CDR3 in DNA: TGTGCCAGCAGCCTACAGGAGCTTCAAGAGACCCAGTACTTC. Translated, it gives CASSLQELQETQYF.

This clonotype was counted only a few times. This chain links TRBV7-6 with TRBJ2-7; 7 bases map to TRBD2. CDR3 length: 15 amino acids. The junction had 6 bases not matched to a gene; V was cut back by 4 bases and J by 0 bases. Germline CDR1 SGHVS, CDR2 FNYEAQ. The CDR3 sequence is CASSSGRVSSYEQYF. The CDR3 DNA follows: TGTGCCAGCAGCTCAGGGAGGGTAAGCTCCTACGAGCAGTACTTC.

The V call is TRBV7-2, the J call TRBJ1-1; TRBD1 might be the D (5 bases). V gave up 1 base and J gave up 4 bases, with 10 bases separating them. CDR1 and CDR2 (germline): SGHTA, FQGNSA. This CDR3 has 14 amino acids. The CDR3 loop is CASSLGREGTEAFF. The CDR3, as DNA: TGTGCCAGCAGCTTAGGCAGGGAGGGCACTGAAGCTTTCTTT.

This chain uses TRBV12-3 or TRBV12-4 with TRBJ2-1; 10 bases are shared with TRBD2. Unmatched junction bases numbered 8, after V lost 7 bases and J lost 8 bases. The CDR3 has 14 residues. This chain's CDR3 is CASTAGTSVYEQFF. CDR3 nucleotide sequence: TGTGCCAGCACTGCCGGGACTAGCGTTTATGAGCAGTTCTTC.

The V and J genes are TRBV15 and TRBJ2-1, with D unclear. From germline, CDR1 is LNHNV and CDR2 YYDKDF (reference sequence). V lost 0 bases and J lost 6, with 9 bases in between. There are 14 residues in the CDR3. CDR3 sequence: CATSREARLNEQFF. The CDR3 bases are TGTGCCACCAGCAGAGAGGCCAGACTCAATGAGCAGTTCTTC. The entire variable domain, with the rest obtained from reference TRBV15 and TRBJ2-1, is as follows: DAMVIQNPRYQVTQFGKPVTLSCSQTLNHNVMYWYQQKSSQAPKLLFHYYDKDFNNEADTPDNFQSRRPNTSFCFLDIRSPGLGDTAMYLCATSREARLNEQFFGPGTRLTVL.

The chain uses TRBV7-9 and TRBJ2-1; D may be TRBD1 or TRBD2 (5 bases each). Germline V gene lookup returns CDR1 SEHNR and CDR2 FQNEAQ (reference sequence). Trimming took 5 bases from V and 2 from J, leaving 28 bases between them. This CDR3 spans 20 amino acids. CDR3 sequence (DNA): TGTGCCAGCAGCCCTCGGGACCTTCACCCCATGGCCTCTACCTACAATGAGCAGTTCTTC. Amino acids: CASSPRDLHPMASTYNEQFF. Combining the CDR3 with reference TRBV7-9 and TRBJ2-1 gives the whole variable domain DTGVSQNPRHKITKRGQNVTFRCDPISEHNRLYWYRQTLGQGPEFLTYFQNEAQLEKSRLLSDRFSAERPKGSFSTLEIQRTEQGDSAMYLCASSPRDLHPMASTYNEQFFGPGTRLTVL.